This TCR beta chain was observed in a study of identical twins. TCRdb independently ran MiXCR on the 5' RACE reads; one entry per CDR3 protein. The profile shows fewer than 550,000 distinct CDR3 sequences, over 11% of them singletons. The length of the CDR3 is 14 residues. CDR1 is SGHRS, CDR2 YFSETQ, per germline. V was shortened by 4 bases and J by 6 bases, with 16 bases between the two germline ends. The data were also submitted as part of a second study, on yellow fever vaccine responses in identical twins.

The receptor was isolated from a woman younger than 35 in good health. The chain combines TRBV5-1 with TRBJ1-1; unclear D gene. Sample: CD4+ T cells sorted from blood. The CDR3 loop reads CASSPIVQPSEAFF. In DNA, the CDR3 is TGCGCCAGCAGCCCTATTGTACAGCCTTCTGAAGCTTTCTTT.